This entry lists 22 T cell receptor beta chains sequenced from one sample in a study of beta chain features in type 1 diabetes. The sequenced template was cDNA made from the entire isolated RNA. Sequencing used immunoSEQ multiplex PCR; TCRdb keeps in-frame clones, though not all of them. The table shows 900,000 or so clones, with under 20% occurring only once. Sequenced sample: naive CD4+ T cells from blood. Every receptor here comes from a woman in her late teens or twenties in good health.

Written as DNA, the CDR3 is TGTGCCAGCAGCTTCTCCACGCTAACGGCTGGAAACACCATATATTTT. This translates into CASSFSTLTAGNTIYF. This rearrangement joins TRBV5-6 to TRBJ1-3; D unresolved. The length of the CDR3 is 16 residues. CDR1 SGHDT and CDR2 YYEEEE come from the germline V gene. Trimming removed 2 bases at V and 2 bases at J, with 14 bases between.

V and J are TRBV6-5 and TRBJ1-2; maybe TRBD1 (6 bases). Germline V lookup: CDR1 MNHEY, CDR2 SVGAGI. The CDR3 runs to 16 residues. Between the trimmed V and J ends, which lost 2 bases and 0 bases, there was a span of 13 bases. CDR3 amino acids: CASSYPQGTPNYGYTF. In DNA, the CDR3 is TGTGCCAGCAGTTACCCCCAGGGGACTCCTAACTATGGCTACACCTTC.

This clone was detected only a few times. V usage is TRBV7-2 and J usage is TRBJ2-1; 12 bases line up with TRBD2. After removal of 4 bases from V and 10 bases from J, the junction contained 11 bases not matched to a gene. The CDR3 spans 16 residues. Germline V lookup: CDR1 SGHTA, CDR2 FQGNSA. The CDR3 here is CASSYQTSGSRGEQFF. CDR3 in DNA: TGTGCCAGCAGCTACCAGACTAGCGGGAGCCGAGGGGAGCAGTTCTTC.

This clone was counted many times. The chain links TRBV28 to TRBJ2-1; 9 bases are a match to TRBD2. The CDR3 has 14 residues. J lost 4 bases, V lost 7 bases, and 5 bases had no gene match. Germline V gives CDR1 MDHEN, CDR2 SYDVKM. The chain's CDR3 is CASTQTSGYNEQFF. DNA of the CDR3: TGTGCCAGCACCCAGACTAGCGGTTACAATGAGCAGTTCTTC.

This clone occurred a few times. V usage is TRBV11-2 and J usage is TRBJ2-3; 13 bases line up with TRBD2. Trimming removed 5 bases from V and 1 base from J; junction bases left unmatched: 6. CDR1 is SGHAT and CDR2 is FQNNGV in the germline V gene. This CDR3 comprises 17 residues. The CDR3 spells CASSPRTSGSRTDTQYF. The DNA for the CDR3 is TGTGCCAGCAGCCCAAGGACTAGCGGGAGCCGCACAGATACGCAGTATTTT.

The rearrangement joins TRBV6-6 to TRBJ1-3; 7 positions agree with TRBD1. CDR1 is MNHNY, CDR2 SVGAGI, per germline (reference sequence). V shed 4 bases, J shed 0 bases, and the junction held 3 bases outside the gene matches. The CDR3 runs 15 residues. The CDR3 DNA follows: TGTGCCAGCAGTTTAACAGGGGTCTCTGGAAACACCATATATTTT. It translates to CASSLTGVSGNTIYF.

V is TRBV28 and J is TRBJ1-5; no clear D gene. The V gene's germline CDR1 is MDHEN and CDR2 SYDVKM. The V and J ends lost 1 base and 6 bases respectively, with 7 bases between them. The CDR3 totals 13 residues. In DNA, the CDR3 is TGTGCCAGCAGTTTATTGGGCGGTCAGCCCCAGCATTTT. This sequence encodes CASSLLGGQPQHF.

This clone occurred a few times. This chain links TRBV5-4 with TRBJ2-3, with D unclear. Germline V gene data show CDR1 as SGHNT and CDR2 as YYREEE (reference sequence). The ends were cut back, 4 bases at V and 2 bases at J, with 14 bases in the middle. The CDR3 covers 15 residues. The CDR3 is CASSKPRSDTDTQYF. DNA for the CDR3: TGTGCCAGCAGCAAGCCCCGGTCGGACACAGATACGCAGTATTTT. The full variable domain, completed using reference TRBV5-4 and TRBJ2-3, is ETGVTQSPTHLIKTRGQQVTLRCSSQSGHNTVSWYQQALGQGPQFIFQYYREEENGRGNFPPRFSGLQFPNYSSELNVNALELDDSALYLCASSKPRSDTDTQYFGPGTRLTVL.

This clone showed up just a few times. J is TRBJ2-1 and V is TRBV9, with TRBD2 matching 11 bases. V shed 2 bases and J 2 bases; nucleotides not matched to a gene: 6. This CDR3 spans 17 amino acids. Germline V CDR1 and CDR2: SGDLS, YYNGEE. CDR3 amino acids: CASSVTSGTLTYNEQFF. The CDR3 nucleotides read TGTGCCAGCAGCGTGACTAGCGGGACGTTAACCTACAATGAGCAGTTCTTC.

V usage is TRBV11-3 and J usage is TRBJ2-5; D is perhaps TRBD2 (5 bases). V shed 6 bases and J shed 3 bases, with 11 bases lying between them. This CDR3 comprises 13 residues. In germline, CDR1 is SGHNT, CDR2 YENEEA. This CDR3 is CASRGQEEETQYF. For the CDR3, the DNA is TGTGCCAGCAGAGGGCAGGAGGAAGAGACCCAGTACTTC.

The genes are TRBV28 and TRBJ2-1, with 10 nucleotides matching TRBD2. The V and J ends lost 5 bases and 7 bases, in that order; junction bases with no gene match: 11. The V gene's germline CDR1 is MDHEN and CDR2 SYDVKM. The length of the CDR3 is 16 residues. CDR3 protein: CASSEASSGRENEQFF. The CDR3 coding sequence is TGTGCCAGCAGTGAAGCCTCGAGCGGGAGGGAGAATGAGCAGTTCTTC.

As concerns this clone: Other DNA variants within this sample encode the same CDR3. The V and J genes are TRBV5-1 and TRBJ2-3; D unclear. Trimming removed 2 bases from V and 2 bases from J, with 3 bases in between. CDR3 length: 12 amino acids. CDR1 and CDR2 from the germline V gene are SGHRS and YFSETQ. The CDR3 bases are TGCGCCAGCAGCTTAAACACAGATACGCAGTATTTT. Protein sequence: CASSLNTDTQYF.

This clone has more than one count but fewer than ten. The rearrangement joins TRBV2 to TRBJ2-7; no firm D call. CDR1 is SNHLY and CDR2 is FYNNEI in the germline V gene. V lost 5 bases to trimming and J lost 5 bases, with 16 bases between them. The CDR3 runs 14 residues. Here the CDR3 reads CASSPDGPPDEQYF. The CDR3 region has the DNA TGTGCCAGCAGTCCGGACGGGCCCCCGGACGAGCAGTACTTC.

The V gene is TRBV14, the J gene TRBJ1-3; D is undetermined. The CDR3 extends over 16 amino acids. Trimming cost V 3 bases and J 0 bases, with 12 bases left between them. Germline V CDR1 and CDR2: SGHDN, FVKESK. In nucleotides, the CDR3 is TGTGCCAGCAGCCACTCTCATGGGAGCTCTGGAAACACCATATATTTT. Amino acids: CASSHSHGSSGNTIYF.

This clone was seen only a few times. This sequence joins TRBV5-6 and TRBJ2-3; either TRBD1 or TRBD2 may fit D (5 bases each). Germline CDR1 and CDR2: SGHDT and YYEEEE. This CDR3 spans 16 amino acids. V lost 0 bases and J 0 bases, leaving 11 bases between the germline ends. CDR3 loop: CASSLAGRTSTDTQYF. CDR3 DNA: TGTGCCAGCAGCTTGGCGGGACGAACTAGCACAGATACGCAGTATTTT. The full variable domain, its missing parts supplied by reference TRBV5-6 and TRBJ2-3, is DAGVTQSPTHLIKTRGQQVTLRCSPKSGHDTVSWYQQALGQGPQFIFQYYEEEERQRGNFPDRFSGHQFPNYSSELNVNALLLGDSALYLCASSLAGRTSTDTQYFGPGTRLTVL.

The V gene is TRBV7-2, the J gene TRBJ1-4; D ambiguous. The CDR3 length is 13 residues. Germline V lookup: CDR1 SGHTA, CDR2 FQGNSA. V gave up 5 bases and J gave up 0 bases, with 4 bases separating them. The CDR3: CASSPTTNEKLFF. The DNA for the CDR3 is TGTGCCAGCAGCCCCACAACTAATGAAAAACTGTTTTTT.

V is TRBV7-9 and J is TRBJ1-2; 7 bases line up with TRBD1. V was clipped by 1 base and J by 8 bases; unmatched bases: 1. CDR3 length: 12 amino acids. The germline gives CDR1 SEHNR, CDR2 FQNEAQ (reference sequence). CDR3 DNA: TGTGCCAGCAGCTTAGGGGACAGAGGCTACACCTTC. This translates into CASSLGDRGYTF.

The genes are TRBV7-2 and TRBJ2-5; possible D gene TRBD1, 7 bases. The DNA matches TRBJ2-7 better at its end, which makes the J call doubtful. The CDR3 spans 14 residues. The germline gives CDR1 SGHTA, CDR2 FQGNSA. Here the CDR3 DNA reads TGTGCCAGCAGTCCCAGGGGGAGGTCCTACGAGCAGTACTTC. Amino acid sequence: CASSPRGRSYEQYF.

The genes are TRBV13 and TRBJ2-7; D is perhaps TRBD1 (6 bases). V lost 4 bases and J 1 base, leaving 14 bases between the germline ends. Germline V gene lookup returns CDR1 PRHDT and CDR2 FYEKMQ (reference sequence). The CDR3 loop spans 15 amino acids. CDR3 residues: CASSSGQGISYEQYF. Here the CDR3 DNA reads TGTGCCAGCAGCTCGGGTCAGGGGATATCCTACGAGCAGTACTTC.

The V gene is TRBV25-1, the J gene TRBJ1-2; TRBD1 agrees at 7 bases. Trimming removed 2 bases from V and 5 bases from J; junction bases left unmatched: 11. Per germline, CDR1 MGHDK and CDR2 SYGVNS. CDR3 length: 16 amino acids. The CDR3 coding sequence is TGTGCCAGCAGTGAACTCGGGACAGCACATCCTTATGGCTACACCTTC. This codes for CASSELGTAHPYGYTF.

Regarding this clone: This specimen includes other DNA sequences encoding the same CDR3. The V call is TRBV7-2, the J call TRBJ2-1; D is unresolved. Germline V gives CDR1 SGHTA, CDR2 FQGNSA. V lost 3 bases and J 5 bases, leaving 8 bases between the germline ends. The length of the CDR3 is 13 residues. Here the CDR3 DNA reads TGTGCCAGCAGCTTGAGCTCTGACAATGAGCAGTTCTTC. Translating it yields CASSLSSDNEQFF. The entire variable domain, with the rest obtained from reference TRBV7-2 and TRBJ2-1, is as follows: GAGVSQSPSNKVTEKGKDVELRCDPISGHTALYWYRQSLGQGLEFLIYFQGNSAPDKSGLPSDRFSAERTGGSVSTLTIQRTQQEDSAVYLCASSLSSDNEQFFGPGTRLTVL.

This chain joins TRBV7-3 and TRBJ2-2; 8 bases fit TRBD1. The CDR3 extends over 15 amino acids. Germline V gene sequence: CDR1 SGHTA, CDR2 FQGTGA. Germline trimming cut 5 bases from V and 2 bases from J; bases unmatched to any gene: 4. The CDR3 DNA sequence: TGTGCCAGCAGCGTCGGACAGGGAAACACCGGGGAGCTGTTTTTT. Translated: CASSVGQGNTGELFF.